This TCR beta chain was captured in a study of blood T cell repertoires in COVID-19. Across the whole study: The United States, Italy and Spain provided the acute and convalescent COVID-19 samples. The cDNA or gDNA used as material had been derived from T cells, B-cell-depleted T cells, or PBMCs.

In the original workflow: Cell counts per sample came from amplifying reference gene primers. TCRdb keeps only in-frame clones here, not all; method: immunoSEQ multiplex PCR. The D gene and trimming were derived from the DNA, and the V and J assignments and clone size from that table. The sample holds some 150,000 clones, 82% seen once. The sequencing sample was made of peripheral blood. This sequence was found in a woman in her seventies with acute or convalescent COVID-19.

The CDR3 loop reads CASEWQVGEKLFF. The DNA for the CDR3 is TGTGCCAGCGAATGGCAGGTCGGCGAAAAACTGTTTTTT. V and J are TRBV28 and TRBJ1-4; unclear D gene. CDR3 length: 13 residues. Looked up from germline, CDR1 is MDHEN and CDR2 is SYDVKM. The V and J ends lost 8 bases and 8 bases respectively, with 15 bases between them.